What follows is one T cell receptor beta chain and its context. The data were obtained in a study of T cell changes during pregnancy in multiple sclerosis. Assay used: immunoSEQ multiplex PCR; TCRdb lists only in-frame clones, some missing. The sample contains some 70,000 clones, 90% of which appear only once. The germline CDR1 and CDR2 sequences are MNHNS and SASEGT. V was shortened by 6 bases and J by 0 bases, with 9 bases between the two germline ends. This CDR3 has 15 amino acids. V gene TRBV6-1 combines with J gene TRBJ2-6, with D possibly matching TRBD1 (5 bases). The specimen was peripheral blood, collected in the third trimester of pregnancy. The receptor was isolated from a female donor with multiple sclerosis, enrolled in a pregnancy study. The CDR3 bases are TGTGCCAGCAGGGACAAGTTCTCTGGGGCCAACGTCCTGACTTTC. This codes for CASRDKFSGANVLTF.